Included here is one T cell receptor (beta chain) sequence, with context. Its specific antigen is unknown. Nothing much larger sits one base from this clone, and base qualities are not available. The sample belongs to a study of blood T cell repertoires in COVID-19 (dated by TCRdb to 2020 to 2022). General notes on the study: The collaborator samples originated in the United States, Italy and Spain and spanned the acute and convalescent phases of COVID-19. The material from the prospective study consisted of cDNA or gDNA derived from T cells, B-cell-depleted T cells, or PBMCs. Subjects who had been exposed to COVID-19, were actively infected with it, or had recovered from it provided the deeply sampled blood TCRbeta repertoires that made up the dataset. The repertoires were made available in a free public database intended to serve as a resource for research on the immune response to SARS-CoV-2. The samples were drawn from the first 160 participants of the ongoing ImmuneRACE study and from 950 to 1,500 subjects provided by 6 global collaborators. The sample metadata nearly always contained a de-identified subject ID, COVID-19 status, age in years and sex. Where available, HLA class I and class II types were taken from metadata supplied by the sample provider and were not determined by assay-based typing.

Each collaborating institution followed its own protocols to collect whole blood in K2EDTA tubes. Collaborator samples were shipped for TCRbeta analysis as frozen whole blood, isolated PBMCs, or DNA extracted from either sample type. The immunoSEQ Assay, a bias-controlled multiplex PCR, was used to amplify TCRbeta CDR3 regions from genomic DNA. The original pipeline was this. Within the assay, amplification of reference gene primers was used to estimate how many nucleated cells each sample contained. To quantify the absolute abundance of each unique TCRbeta CDR3 rearrangement, sequence reads were collapsed and filtered. For each sample, productive Simpson clonality was calculated as the square root of Simpson's diversity index across productive rearrangements. Drawn from immuneACCESS, this table holds only the in-frame rearrangements with V and J called that TCRdb kept. Clones are partly lost; checked studies trace under half to an unresolved V gene and leave the rest unexplained. The DNA was the basis for D and trimming; V, J and clone size are from that table. The sample profile shows around 94,000 clones; about 80% of them were found once. Clones ranked in the top ten supply around 17% of the sample.

The germline V gene sets CDR1 to SGHNT and CDR2 to YENEEA. Relative to germline, V is missing 4 bases and J is missing 4 bases, with 5 bases of the junction outside any gene match. The CDR3, cysteine through phenylalanine, is 16 amino acids long. The read is trimmed to its CDR3 DNA, 48 bases read in frame from base 1. The study at large found these results: How much clinical and demographic metadata was included differed by source and by participant, and the metadata was provided uncurated.

The sequencing input was peripheral blood. The V and J genes are TRBV11-3 and TRBJ2-1; 12 junctional bases match TRBD2. The receptor was isolated from a human donor in a cohort sampled during active COVID-19. The CDR3 region has the sequence CASSSSSGRVYNEQFF. The bases read TGTGCCAGCAGCTCTTCTAGCGGGAGGGTTTACAATGAGCAGTTCTTC.